This TCR beta chain emerged from a study of T-cell memory formation after mild COVID-19. Study-level background: TCR clustering was largely donor specific.

This clonotype was counted a few times. TCRalpha and TCRbeta libraries used 5'RACE with constant-segment primers and UMIs. TCRdb re-derived calls from the 5' RACE reads in MiXCR, one entry per CDR3 protein. This table has roughly 300,000 distinct CDR3 sequences, under 20% appearing once. The CDR3 consists of 14 residues. Germline CDR1 reads MNHEY; CDR2 reads SVGEGT. Trimming took off 0 bases at V and 7 bases at J, with 10 bases between the two ends. The sequence was collected from a man aged 18 to 35 who had mild COVID-19 (a few samples of this study predate the infection). Cell type and time point are not known. The sample was PBMCs or a T cell subset sorted from them (not recorded which). V and J are TRBV6-2 or TRBV6-3 and TRBJ2-1; TRBD1 or TRBD2 may be the D gene (6 bases each). The CDR3 region is CASSYSGGGNEQFF. The CDR3 bases are TGTGCCAGCAGTTACTCGGGGGGCGGGAATGAGCAGTTCTTC.